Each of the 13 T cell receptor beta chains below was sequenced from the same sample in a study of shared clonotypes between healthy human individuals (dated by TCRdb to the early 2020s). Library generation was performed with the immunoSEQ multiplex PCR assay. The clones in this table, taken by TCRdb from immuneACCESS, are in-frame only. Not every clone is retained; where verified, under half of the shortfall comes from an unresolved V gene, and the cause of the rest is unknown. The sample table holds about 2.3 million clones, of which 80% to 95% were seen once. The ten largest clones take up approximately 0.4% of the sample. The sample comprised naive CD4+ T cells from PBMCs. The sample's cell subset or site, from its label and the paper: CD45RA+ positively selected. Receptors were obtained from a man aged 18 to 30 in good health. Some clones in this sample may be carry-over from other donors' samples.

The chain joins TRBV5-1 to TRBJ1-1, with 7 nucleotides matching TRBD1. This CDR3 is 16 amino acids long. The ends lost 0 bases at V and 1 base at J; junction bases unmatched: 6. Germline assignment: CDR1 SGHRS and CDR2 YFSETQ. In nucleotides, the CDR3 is TGCGCCAGCAGCTTGGTCTACAGGGGTAAGAACACTGAAGCTTTCTTT. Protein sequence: CASSLVYRGKNTEAFF.

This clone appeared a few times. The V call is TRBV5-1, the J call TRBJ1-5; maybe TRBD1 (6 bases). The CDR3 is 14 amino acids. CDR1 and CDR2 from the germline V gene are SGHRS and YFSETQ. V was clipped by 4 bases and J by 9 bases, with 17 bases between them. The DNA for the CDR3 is TGCGCCAGCAGCCCATCGACAGGCCCGGGGCCCCAGCATTTT. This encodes CASSPSTGPGPQHF.

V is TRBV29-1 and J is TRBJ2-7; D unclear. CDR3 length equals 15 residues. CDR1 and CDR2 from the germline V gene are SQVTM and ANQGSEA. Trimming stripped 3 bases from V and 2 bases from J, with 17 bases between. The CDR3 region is CSVEAPKGSTYEQYF. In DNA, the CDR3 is TGCAGCGTTGAGGCCCCGAAAGGGTCGACCTACGAGCAGTACTTC.

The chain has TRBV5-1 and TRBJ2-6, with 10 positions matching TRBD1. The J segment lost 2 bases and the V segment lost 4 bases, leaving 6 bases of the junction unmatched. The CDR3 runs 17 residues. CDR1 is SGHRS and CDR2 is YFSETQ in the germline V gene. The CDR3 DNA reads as TGCGCCAGCAGCCCACGGACAGGGGGAGCTGGGGCCAACGTCCTGACTTTC. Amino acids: CASSPRTGGAGANVLTF.

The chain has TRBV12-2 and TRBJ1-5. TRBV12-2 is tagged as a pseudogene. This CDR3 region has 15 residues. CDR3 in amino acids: CASRLEGIRNQPQHF. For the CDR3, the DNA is TGTGCAAGTCGCTTAGAAGGGATACGCAATCAGCCCCAGCATTTT.

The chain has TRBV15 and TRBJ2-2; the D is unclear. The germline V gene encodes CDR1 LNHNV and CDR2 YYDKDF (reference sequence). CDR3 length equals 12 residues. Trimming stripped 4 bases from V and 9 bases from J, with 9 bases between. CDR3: CATSTVDRELFF. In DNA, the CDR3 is TGTGCCACCAGCACAGTGGATCGGGAGCTGTTTTTT.

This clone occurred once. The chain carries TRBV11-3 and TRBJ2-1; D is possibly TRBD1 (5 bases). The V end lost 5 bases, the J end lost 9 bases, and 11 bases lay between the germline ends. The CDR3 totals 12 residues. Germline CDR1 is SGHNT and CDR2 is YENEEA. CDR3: CASSPNQGEQFF. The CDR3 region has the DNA TGTGCCAGCAGCCCGAATCAGGGTGAGCAGTTCTTC.

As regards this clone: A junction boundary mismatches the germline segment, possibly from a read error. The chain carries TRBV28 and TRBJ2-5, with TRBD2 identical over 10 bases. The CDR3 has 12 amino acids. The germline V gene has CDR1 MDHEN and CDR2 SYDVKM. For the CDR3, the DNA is TGTGCCAGCAGTTTCATAGCGGGAGGCCAAGACTTC. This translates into CASSFIAGGQDF.

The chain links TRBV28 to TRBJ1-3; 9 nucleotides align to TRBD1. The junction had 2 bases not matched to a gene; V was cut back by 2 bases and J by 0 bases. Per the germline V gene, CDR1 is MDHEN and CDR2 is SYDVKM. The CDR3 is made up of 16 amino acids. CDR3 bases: TGTGCCAGCAGTTTACGGACAGGGGACTCTGGAAACACCATATATTTT. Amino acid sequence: CASSLRTGDSGNTIYF.

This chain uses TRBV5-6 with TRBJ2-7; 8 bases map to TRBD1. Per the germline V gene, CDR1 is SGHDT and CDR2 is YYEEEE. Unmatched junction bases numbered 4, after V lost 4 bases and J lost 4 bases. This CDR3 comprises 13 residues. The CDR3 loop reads CASSDQGAYEQYF. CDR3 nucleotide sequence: TGTGCCAGCAGCGACCAGGGGGCTTACGAGCAGTACTTC.

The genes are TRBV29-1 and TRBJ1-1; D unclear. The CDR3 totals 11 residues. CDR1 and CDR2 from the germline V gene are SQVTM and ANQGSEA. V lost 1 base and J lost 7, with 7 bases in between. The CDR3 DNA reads TGCAGCGTTGAAGGGGAAGTTGAAGCTTTCTTT. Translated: CSVEGEVEAFF.

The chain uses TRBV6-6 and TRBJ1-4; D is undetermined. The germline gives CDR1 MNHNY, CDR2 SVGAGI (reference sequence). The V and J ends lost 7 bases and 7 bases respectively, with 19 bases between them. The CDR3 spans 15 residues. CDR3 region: CASTDYSGMTEKLFF. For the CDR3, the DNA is TGTGCCAGCACCGATTACTCGGGGATGACTGAAAAACTGTTTTTT.

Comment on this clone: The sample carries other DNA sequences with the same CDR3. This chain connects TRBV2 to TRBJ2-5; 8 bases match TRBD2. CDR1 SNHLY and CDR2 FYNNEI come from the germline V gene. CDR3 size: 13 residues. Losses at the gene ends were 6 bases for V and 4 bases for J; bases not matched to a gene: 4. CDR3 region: CASSTGLGETQYF. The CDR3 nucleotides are TGTGCCAGCAGCACGGGACTAGGAGAGACCCAGTACTTC.